A selection of T cell receptor beta chains follows, all from one sample in a study of beta chain features in type 1 diabetes. Profiled with immunoSEQ multiplex PCR; TCRdb holds only in-frame clones, not every one. The data contain about 47,000 clones, around 45% of them singletons. Sequencing was done on a sample of stem cell memory CD4+ T cells from blood. The receptors come from a man aged 30-40 years with type 1 diabetes. The CDR3 runs from the conserved cysteine through the conserved F or W. The order of the fields is V gene, J gene, clone size, D gene, CDR3 length, CDR3 protein, CDR3 DNA. A D gene is named only where the DNA matches it firmly. A clone size is listed for some rows: how often the clone was seen (once, few, many), or a class if it is expanded.

>TRBV9|TRBJ2-1|-|TRBD2|15
CASSVGGRGKSEQFF
TGTGCCAGCAGCGTAGGCGGGAGGGGAAAAAGTGAGCAGTTCTTC
>TRBV6-6|TRBJ1-1|few|TRBD1|14
CASSYGQGLTEAFF
TGTGCCAGCAGTTACGGACAGGGGCTCACTGAAGCTTTCTTT
>TRBV4-2|TRBJ1-5|few|-|13
CASSQDSSQPQHF
TGTGCCAGCAGCCAAGATTCGAGTCAGCCCCAGCATTTT
>TRBV11-2|TRBJ1-2|-|-|13
CASSLEGRGGYTF
TGTGCCAGCAGCTTAGAGGGTAGGGGAGGCTACACCTTC
>TRBV6-6|TRBJ2-7|few|-|13
CASSRQSLREQYF
TGTGCCAGCAGTCGACAGAGCCTACGTGAGCAGTACTTC
>TRBV18|TRBJ2-2|-|TRBD1|15
CASSPQGARSGELFF
TGTGCCAGCTCACCCCAGGGGGCGCGGTCCGGGGAGCTGTTTTTT
>TRBV11-2|TRBJ1-2|-|-|12
CASSPGEHGYTF
TGTGCCAGCAGCCCAGGGGAGCATGGCTACACCTTC
>TRBV7-2|TRBJ2-7|-|-|15
CASSLISNGAYEQYF
TGTGCCAGCAGCTTGATTAGTAACGGAGCCTACGAGCAGTACTTC
>TRBV6-5|TRBJ2-1|once|-|15
CASSPWAGTYNEQFF
TGTGCCAGCAGTCCCTGGGCGGGAACGTATAATGAGCAGTTCTTC
>TRBV5-1|TRBJ2-7|once|TRBD2|19
CASRSDVGNVAGRFYEQYF
TGCGCCAGCAGGTCCGATGTAGGGAATGTAGCGGGAAGATTCTACGAGCAGTACTTC
>TRBV18|TRBJ2-1|-|TRBD1|15
CASSRRTGSINEQFF
TGTGCCAGCTCACGCCGGACAGGGTCTATCAATGAGCAGTTCTTC
>TRBV25-1|TRBJ2-2|few|-|13
CASSDREAGELFF
TGTGCCAGCAGTGACAGGGAGGCCGGGGAGCTGTTTTTT
>TRBV6-1|TRBJ2-7|-|TRBD2|15
CASSEGLAGVSRQYF
TGTGCCAGCAGTGAAGGACTAGCGGGAGTTTCGCGGCAGTACTTC
>TRBV7-3|TRBJ1-1|-|TRBD1|13
CASSVGQDTEAFF
TGTGCCAGCAGCGTCGGACAGGACACTGAAGCTTTCTTT
>TRBV19|TRBJ1-1|-|TRBD1|12
CASSIRDSEAFF
TGTGCCAGTAGTATCCGGGACAGTGAAGCTTTCTTT
>TRBV7-9|TRBJ2-4|few|-|16
CASSPPPGLAKNIQYF
TGTGCCAGCAGCCCACCCCCGGGGTTAGCCAAAAACATTCAGTACTTC
>TRBV18|TRBJ2-7|-|TRBD1|14
CASSAGTASYEQYF
TGTGCCAGCTCAGCCGGGACAGCATCCTACGAGCAGTACTTC
>TRBV6-5|TRBJ2-3|-|TRBD2|15
CASSYSGGRADTQYF
TGTGCCAGCAGTTACTCGGGCGGGAGGGCGGACACGCAGTATTTT
>TRBV2|TRBJ1-4|-|-|12
CASSYWNEKLFF
TGTGCCAGCAGCTACTGGAATGAAAAACTGTTTTTT
>TRBV4-3|TRBJ2-7|few|-|15
CASSQSQAGPYEQYF
TGCGCCAGCAGCCAGAGCCAGGCGGGCCCCTACGAGCAGTACTTC
>TRBV28|TRBJ2-2|once|TRBD2|13
CASSSGLAGELFF
TGTGCCAGCAGTTCCGGACTAGCCGGGGAGCTGTTTTTT
>TRBV11-2|TRBJ2-2|-|-|13
CASSPDSRRELFF
TGTGCCAGCAGCCCCGATAGTCGCAGGGAACTGTTTTTT
>TRBV6-1|TRBJ2-5|-|-|15
CASSLPPGAGETQYF
TGTGCCAGCAGTCTTCCCCCAGGGGCGGGAGAGACCCAGTACTTC
>TRBV7-8|TRBJ2-7|few|-|15
CASSSPRGWSYEQYF
TGTGCCAGCAGCTCTCCCAGGGGATGGTCCTACGAGCAGTACTTC
>TRBV18|TRBJ1-1|-|TRBD1|15
CASSRDRGRGTEAFF
TGTGCCAGCTCACGGGACAGGGGTAGGGGCACTGAAGCTTTCTTT
>TRBV28|TRBJ2-7|-|-|16
CASSLHPGQVLYEQYF
TGTGCCAGCAGTTTACATCCGGGACAAGTGCTTTACGAGCAGTACTTC
>TRBV2|TRBJ2-1|-|TRBD2|14
CASNEILAGGEQFF
TGTGCCAGCAACGAAATCTTAGCGGGAGGTGAGCAGTTCTTC
>TRBV27|TRBJ2-3|-|TRBD2|15
CASSLASGIADTQYF
TGTGCCAGCAGTTTGGCTAGCGGGATCGCCGATACGCAGTATTTT
>TRBV5-1|TRBJ2-5|-|TRBD1|13
CASSVQGEETQYF
TGCGCCAGCAGCGTACAGGGGGAAGAGACCCAGTACTTC
>TRBV28|TRBJ2-4|-|-|13
CASSYGTLNIQYF
TGTGCCAGCAGTTACGGGACTTTGAACATTCAGTACTTC
>TRBV10-3|TRBJ2-3|few|TRBD2|13
CAITSGTSDTQYF
TGTGCCATTACTAGCGGGACCTCTGATACGCAGTATTTT
>TRBV4-1|TRBJ2-1|-|-|14
CASSLTSRDNEQFF
TGCGCCAGCAGCCTAACTAGCCGCGACAATGAGCAGTTCTTC
>TRBV7-9|TRBJ1-4|few|-|14
CASRRGAANEKLFF
TGTGCCAGCAGACGGGGGGCGGCTAATGAAAAACTGTTTTTT
>TRBV29-1|TRBJ2-3|few|TRBD1|13
CSVRTGGTDTQYF
TGCAGCGTTAGGACAGGGGGCACAGATACGCAGTATTTT
>TRBV5-1|TRBJ2-7|once|TRBD2|13
CASSEREVGEQYF
TGCGCCAGCAGCGAGCGGGAGGTGGGCGAGCAGTACTTC